This record concerns one TCR beta chain sequence. The junction had 3 bases not matched to a gene; V was cut back by 3 bases and J by 1 base. Per the germline V gene, CDR1 is KGHSH and CDR2 is LQKENI. The CDR3 has 15 residues. The record originates from a study of cytomegalovirus exposure and HLA in healthy donors. With 60 Vbeta and 13 Jbeta primers, the PCR was carried out. The protocol was immunoSEQ multiplex PCR, while the TCRdb copy is restricted to in-frame clones and leaves out a portion. The data show around 180,000 clones, 85% to 90% seen once. The receptor was isolated from a woman aged 18-29 years in good health and CMV-seronegative. Sequenced sample: PBMCs. The rearrangement links TRBV18 to TRBJ1-5, with TRBD1 identical over 7 bases. The CDR3 DNA reads TGTGCCAGCTCACCTGGGACAGAAAGCAATCAGCCCCAGCATTTT. Translated: CASSPGTESNQPQHF.